The 19 T cell receptor beta chains below come from one sample, sequenced in a study of cytomegalovirus exposure and HLA in healthy donors (dated by TCRdb to 2015 to 2018). The library came from the immunoSEQ multiplex PCR assay. For the multiplex PCR, a mixture combining 60 forward primers for TCR Vbeta segments and 13 reverse primers for TCR Jbeta segments was used. Entries here come from immuneACCESS through TCRdb and include only in-frame sequences with V and J called. Some clones fail to appear in such tables; in the studies checked, an unresolved V gene covers under half of the shortfall, and the cause of the remainder is unknown. The sample's own table lists roughly 70,000 clones. Around 7.5% of the sample is held by the ten biggest clonotypes. Input material: PBMCs. These receptor sequences come from a female donor in good health and CMV-seropositive.

The gene calls are TRBV30 and TRBJ2-3, with D unclear. Trimming cost V 2 bases and J 8 bases, with 17 bases left between them. CDR3 length: 14 amino acids. The germline gives CDR1 GTSNPN, CDR2 SVGIG (reference sequence). The CDR3 is CAWSSGGPRSTQYF. CDR3 DNA sequence: TGTGCCTGGAGTTCAGGTGGGCCGCGTAGTACGCAGTATTTT.

The chain carries TRBV4-1 and TRBJ1-5; the match to TRBD1 covers 9 bases. This CDR3 has 16 amino acids. The germline V gene has CDR1 MGHRA and CDR2 YSYEKL. Trimming removed 3 bases from V and 1 base from J; junction bases left unmatched: 4. The DNA for the CDR3 is TGCGCCAGCAGCCAGGGACAGGGACCGAGCAATCAGCCCCAGCATTTT. Translating gives CASSQGQGPSNQPQHF.

The gene calls are TRBV18 and TRBJ2-2, with D possibly being TRBD1 (5 bases). Trimming removed 0 bases from V and 4 bases from J, with 15 bases in between. The CDR3 contains 17 residues. Looked up from germline, CDR1 is KGHSH and CDR2 is LQKENI. CDR3 DNA: TGTGCCAGCTCACCACCGGCCCCAGGGCTGAGCACCGGGGAGCTGTTTTTT. Translating it yields CASSPPAPGLSTGELFF.

The chain recombines TRBV7-8 with TRBJ2-7; D may be TRBD1 (5 bases). The CDR3 has 13 residues. Deletions cut 2 bases from V and 6 bases from J, with 11 bases between. CDR1 and CDR2 (germline): SGHVS, FQNEAQ. CDR3 amino acids: CASSLQGDPEQYF. The DNA for the CDR3 is TGTGCCAGCAGCTTACAAGGGGATCCCGAGCAGTACTTC.

The genes are TRBV9 and TRBJ1-2; D not resolved. Germline V CDR1 and CDR2: SGDLS, YYNGEE. CDR3 length equals 14 residues. The V end was cut by 0 bases, the J end by 2 bases, with 8 bases between. The DNA for the CDR3 is TGTGCCAGCAGCGTAGATGGAGGAAACTATGGCTACACCTTC. Translating it yields CASSVDGGNYGYTF.

Written as DNA, the CDR3 is TGTGCCAGCAGCCAAGGTTGGGGGGGCGCTGACACCGGGGAGCTGTTTTTT. It specifies CASSQGWGGADTGELFF. The chain is built from TRBV14 and TRBJ2-2; D perhaps matches TRBD2 (7 bases). The CDR3 runs to 17 residues. Germline-derived CDR1 and CDR2 are SGHDN and FVKESK. The ends were cut back, 1 base at V and 3 bases at J, with 15 bases in the middle.

The V gene is TRBV29-1, the J gene TRBJ1-1, with D possibly being TRBD1 (6 bases). From germline, CDR1 is SQVTM and CDR2 ANQGSEA. CDR3 length: 12 residues. V was shortened by 4 bases and J by 7 bases, with 13 bases between the two germline ends. CDR3 nucleotide sequence: TGCAGCGTTGGTCAGGGGAAGGATGAAGCTTTCTTT. Its protein is CSVGQGKDEAFF.

V usage is TRBV2 and J usage is TRBJ2-2, with TRBD2 as a possible D gene (6 bases). V lost 0 bases and J lost 0, with 14 bases in between. CDR1 is SNHLY and CDR2 is FYNNEI in the germline V gene. This CDR3 is 18 amino acids long. CDR3 region: CASSEAGLARANTGELFF. The CDR3 DNA follows: TGTGCCAGCAGTGAAGCAGGGCTAGCGCGCGCGAACACCGGGGAGCTGTTTTTT. Drawing the rest from reference TRBV2 and TRBJ2-2, the complete variable domain is EPEVTQTPSHQVTQMGQEVILRCVPISNHLYFYWYRQILGQKVEFLVSFYNNEISEKSEIFDDQFSVERPDGSNFTLKIRSTKLEDSAMYFCASSEAGLARANTGELFFGEGSRLTVL.

This chain joins TRBV5-1 and TRBJ2-5; 7 bases are shared with TRBD2. Gene TRBJ2-7 matches the end of the DNA better, so the J call may be wrong. Germline CDR1 is SGHRS and CDR2 is YFSETQ. CDR3 length: 14 amino acids. The CDR3 bases are TGCGCCAGCAGTACGTATTGGGGGGGTGGCGAGCAGTACTTC. As protein: CASSTYWGGGEQYF.

V is TRBV6-5 and J is TRBJ2-1; D is unresolved. This CDR3 spans 13 amino acids. Trimming took 6 bases from V and 3 from J, leaving 9 bases between them. Germline CDR1 MNHEY, CDR2 SVGAGI. CDR3 bases: TGTGCCAGCAGCGACACCGACTACAATGAGCAGTTCTTC. Protein product: CASSDTDYNEQFF.

V is TRBV6-1 and J is TRBJ2-7; D is possibly TRBD1 (5 bases). V gave up 3 bases and J gave up 12 bases, with 15 bases separating them. CDR1 MNHNS and CDR2 SASEGT come from the germline V gene. This CDR3 is 12 amino acids long. The CDR3 sequence: CASSDSWQGLYF. CDR3 DNA: TGTGCCAGCAGTGATTCCTGGCAGGGATTGTACTTC.

The V call is TRBV4-1, the J call TRBJ2-7; 12 nucleotides agree with TRBD2. Trimming at V came to 0 bases and at J to 12 bases, leaving 9 bases not matched to a gene. This CDR3 has 15 amino acids. The germline CDR1 and CDR2 sequences are MGHRA and YSYEKL. The CDR3 spells CASSQETLAGGLRYF. CDR3 DNA: TGCGCCAGCAGCCAAGAAACGCTAGCGGGAGGGTTACGGTACTTC.

This rearrangement joins TRBV19 to TRBJ1-6; D possibly corresponds to TRBD1 (5 bases). The V end was cut by 5 bases, the J end by 7 bases, with 18 bases between. The CDR3 extends over 16 amino acids. CDR1 LNHDA and CDR2 SQIVND come from the germline V gene (reference sequence). As DNA, the CDR3 is TGTGCCAGTAGTGGACAAGGCGGAAAGGCGAATTCACCCCTCCACTTT. This translates into CASSGQGGKANSPLHF.

The chain combines TRBV7-9 with TRBJ1-2, with D maybe TRBD1 (6 bases). Germline V gene data show CDR1 as SEHNR and CDR2 as FQNEAQ (reference sequence). The CDR3 length is 17 residues. Trimming removed 3 bases from V and 5 bases from J, with 22 bases in between. The CDR3 region has the DNA TGTGCCAGCAGCTTGGGTCAGATGGACAGACGAGTTTATGGCTACACCTTC. This sequence encodes CASSLGQMDRRVYGYTF.

The CDR3 bases are TGTGCCAGTAGTACGGGACTAGCGGGAGGGCCAGACAATGAGCAGTTCTTC. This encodes CASSTGLAGGPDNEQFF. The rearrangement links TRBV19 to TRBJ2-1; 16 nucleotides match TRBD2. The germline V gene has CDR1 LNHDA and CDR2 SQIVND (reference sequence). The CDR3 extends over 17 amino acids. Trimming removed 4 bases from V and 5 bases from J; junction bases left unmatched: 5.

The chain recombines TRBV5-4 with TRBJ1-1, with TRBD1 identical over 8 bases. Germline CDR1 reads SGHNT; CDR2 reads YYREEE (reference sequence). The trim removed 8 bases at V and 5 bases at J, leaving 5 bases unmatched. This CDR3 spans 12 amino acids. CDR3 coding DNA: TGTGCCAGTACAGGGGGGGGGACTGAAGCTTTCTTT. This codes for CASTGGGTEAFF.

This sequence joins TRBV7-2 and TRBJ2-7; TRBD2 might be the D (7 bases). Trimming took 1 base from V and 13 from J, leaving 11 bases between them. Looked up from germline, CDR1 is SGHTA and CDR2 is FQGNSA. This CDR3 region has 11 residues. The CDR3 reads CASSLGGGRYF. The CDR3 nucleotides are TGTGCCAGCAGCTTAGGGGGGGGCCGTTACTTC.

V gene TRBV4-3 combines with J gene TRBJ2-1; D is perhaps TRBD2 (6 bases). Germline lookup yields CDR1 LGHNA and CDR2 YSLEER. The V and J ends lost 4 bases and 4 bases respectively, with 8 bases between them. This CDR3 contains 13 residues. CDR3 nucleotide sequence: TGCGCCAGCAGCCCGGGACTTTACAATGAGCAGTTCTTC. Amino acid sequence: CASSPGLYNEQFF.

This chain uses TRBV19 with TRBJ1-6, with 10 nucleotides matching TRBD1. CDR3 length equals 18 residues. Germline V gives CDR1 LNHDA, CDR2 SQIVND (reference sequence). J was trimmed by 0 bases and V by 7 bases; bases with no gene match: 9. DNA for the CDR3: TGTGCCAGTACCCCCCGGACAGGGGGTTCCTCCTATAATTCACCCCTCCACTTT. It codes for CASTPRTGGSSYNSPLHF.